These 15 T cell receptor beta chains were all obtained from the same sample, sequenced in a study of sequential checkpoint blockade in melanoma. The data were produced by immunoSEQ multiplex PCR, yet TCRdb's version contains in-frame clones alone and is incomplete. The sample gives almost 20,000 clones, 65% to 90% of which show up once; about 51% is in the top ten. Treatment denoted: randomized to nivolumab then ipilimumab (arm A) or the reverse (arm B). This specimen consisted of CD8+ T cells sorted from blood (inferred from file names), obtained from a patient given nivolumab and ipilimumab in sequence. These receptors originate from a human donor with melanoma.

The genes are TRBV5-1 and TRBJ2-7; 8 bases are a match to TRBD1. CDR1 SGHRS and CDR2 YFSETQ come from the germline V gene. This CDR3 region has 15 residues. Trimming removed 6 bases from V and 2 bases from J; junction bases left unmatched: 10. CDR3 in amino acids: CASTLYGQGTYEQYF. The CDR3, as DNA: TGCGCCAGCACCTTATACGGACAGGGCACCTACGAGCAGTACTTC.

This clone was detected only once. J is TRBJ2-2 and V is TRBV19; 7 bases line up with TRBD1. This CDR3 has 15 residues. Germline V gene sequence: CDR1 LNHDA, CDR2 SQIVND (reference sequence). After removal of 4 bases from V and 2 bases from J, the junction contained 4 bases not matched to a gene. The CDR3 DNA reads as TGTGCCAGTAGTACCCGGGACAGAAACACCGGGGAGCTGTTTTTT. Its protein is CASSTRDRNTGELFF.

In its sample, this clone was seen once. Other DNA sequences in the sample encode the same CDR3. The rearrangement uses TRBV10-3 and TRBJ1-6; the match to TRBD1 covers 8 bases. The CDR3 runs to 18 residues. Unmatched junction bases numbered 10, after V lost 2 bases and J lost 4 bases. Germline CDR1 ENHRY, CDR2 SYGVKD. This chain's CDR3 is CAISEIVYRQGYNSPLHF. CDR3 DNA sequence: TGTGCCATCAGTGAGATTGTTTATCGACAGGGGTATAATTCACCCCTCCACTTT.

V gene TRBV4-3 combines with J gene TRBJ2-1, with D possibly TRBD2 on 6 matching bases. Trimming pared 3 bases from V and 4 bases from J, leaving 16 bases between. This CDR3 is 16 amino acids long. The V gene's germline CDR1 is LGHNA and CDR2 YSLEER. CDR3 bases: TGCGCCAGCAGCCATTTTTCGGGACTTGCATACAATGAGCAGTTCTTC. This codes for CASSHFSGLAYNEQFF.

This clone was seen more than once but under ten times. This chain joins TRBV6-6 and TRBJ2-1, with 10 positions matching TRBD2. The CDR3 contains 16 residues. In germline, CDR1 is MNHNY, CDR2 SVGAGI (reference sequence). V trimming: 6 bases; J trimming: 2 bases; junction bases outside the gene matches: 7. The CDR3 sequence: CASRASGGGTYNEQFF. CDR3 nucleotides: TGTGCCAGCAGGGCTAGCGGGGGAGGAACCTACAATGAGCAGTTCTTC.

The genes are TRBV28 and TRBJ2-1, with TRBD2 matching 12 bases. Per germline, CDR1 MDHEN and CDR2 SYDVKM. The CDR3 consists of 15 residues. J lost 5 bases, V lost 8 bases, and 7 bases had no gene match. CDR3 in amino acids: CASGNGLAGHNEQFF. Written as DNA, the CDR3 is TGTGCCAGCGGAAATGGACTAGCGGGACACAATGAGCAGTTCTTC.

The chain recombines TRBV4-3 with TRBJ2-5; the D is unclear. Trimming took 1 base from V and 2 from J, leaving 11 bases between them. Looked up from germline, CDR1 is LGHNA and CDR2 is YSLEER. CDR3 length equals 15 residues. CDR3 sequence: CASSQALTIQETQYF. The CDR3 DNA sequence: TGCGCCAGCAGCCAAGCGCTAACTATTCAAGAGACCCAGTACTTC.

The J gene is TRBJ2-7, the V gene TRBV2, with a weak D call TRBD2 (6 bases). Between the trimmed V and J ends, which lost 3 bases and 3 bases, there was a span of 15 bases. Per germline, CDR1 SNHLY and CDR2 FYNNEI. The CDR3 extends over 15 amino acids. The CDR3 loop reads CASSEASEGFYEQYF. The CDR3 bases are TGTGCCAGCAGTGAGGCTAGCGAAGGATTCTACGAGCAGTACTTC.

This clone appeared a single time. The V and J genes are TRBV15 and TRBJ2-1; 8 bases line up with TRBD2. The germline gives CDR1 LNHNV, CDR2 YYDKDF (reference sequence). The CDR3 runs 18 residues. V shed 0 bases and J 9 bases; nucleotides not matched to a gene: 16. This CDR3 is CATSRENPGTSAYVEQFF. The DNA of the CDR3 is TGTGCCACCAGCAGAGAAAACCCCGGGACTAGTGCATACGTTGAGCAGTTCTTC.

The rearrangement links TRBV27 to TRBJ1-3; possible D gene TRBD1, 6 bases. V shed 6 bases and J shed 2 bases, with 11 bases lying between them. CDR1 is MNHEY and CDR2 is SMNVEV in the germline V gene (reference sequence). This CDR3 is built from 14 residues. DNA for the CDR3: TGTGCCAGCAGCCTCACAGGGACTGGAAACACCATATATTTT. This sequence encodes CASSLTGTGNTIYF.

In its sample, this clone was seen a few times. The chain joins TRBV19 to TRBJ2-2, with D perhaps matching TRBD1 (6 bases). V gave up 5 bases and J gave up 7 bases, with 17 bases separating them. Germline CDR1 is LNHDA and CDR2 is SQIVND (reference sequence). This CDR3 spans 15 amino acids. The CDR3 DNA reads TGTGCCAGTAGTTCCACAGGGATTTTGGGCGGGGAGCTGTTTTTT. This sequence encodes CASSSTGILGGELFF.

The chain combines TRBV19 with TRBJ1-1, with D possibly matching TRBD1 (5 bases). The CDR3 has 13 amino acids. CDR1 LNHDA and CDR2 SQIVND come from the germline V gene (reference sequence). V was cut by 5 bases and J by 1 base, with 8 bases left in between. For the CDR3, the DNA is TGTGCCAGTAGTGTTGGGGCGAACACTGAAGCTTTCTTT. Its protein is CASSVGANTEAFF.

This clone was seen a handful of times. This chain links TRBV4-3 with TRBJ2-3, with 9 bases lining up with TRBD2. J lost 1 base, V lost 1 base, and 3 bases had no gene match. Germline lookup yields CDR1 LGHNA and CDR2 YSLEER. The CDR3 spans 16 residues. CDR3 sequence: CASSQALAGGTDTQYF. The CDR3 bases are TGCGCCAGCAGCCAAGCGTTAGCGGGGGGCACAGATACGCAGTATTTT.

In its sample, this clone was seen once. Here the CDR3 DNA reads TGTGCCAGCAGCTCCCCGGGACAGGGAGTTCTTGAGCAGTTCTTC. Protein: CASSSPGQGVLEQFF. This chain joins TRBV7-3 and TRBJ2-1, with 9 bases matching TRBD1. From germline, CDR1 is SGHTA and CDR2 FQGTGA. The CDR3 length is 15 residues. With 4 bases clipped from V and 9 bases from J, the junction kept 10 bases outside the gene matches.

The genes are TRBV27 and TRBJ1-2; D not resolved. Per the germline V gene, CDR1 is MNHEY and CDR2 is SMNVEV (reference sequence). The CDR3 runs 14 residues. Trimming removed 6 bases from V and 0 bases from J, with 11 bases in between. The CDR3 DNA sequence: TGTGCCAGCAGCCAAGGAGACTCTAACTATGGCTACACCTTC. It codes for CASSQGDSNYGYTF.